The sequence of this T cell receptor (beta chain) was determined in a study of T cell responses to AZD1222 COVID-19 vaccine. Whole-study results and caveats: Two AZD1222 doses significantly raised spike-specific TCR breadth and depth over controls. Unmutated regions of variants are reportedly targeted by nearly half of spike-specific TCRs. At baseline, seropositivity was found in only five or six AZD1222 recipients. Spike was spanned by vaccine-associated CD4 TCRs, with dominance at 160-218 and 743-854.

TCRdb's copy holds only in-frame clones and misses some; the assay was immunoSEQ multiplex PCR. The repertoire holds some 89,000 clones, with around nine tenths as singletons. As for this clone: What it binds is unknown.

Trimming removed 6 bases at V and 0 bases at J, with 12 bases between. The CDR3 spans 14 residues. CDR1 and CDR2 (germline): LNHDA, SQIVND (reference sequence). The sequence was collected from an adult in good health. The chain joins TRBV19 to TRBJ2-7; perhaps D is TRBD1 or TRBD2 (5 bases each). The source material was peripheral blood, sampled on day 0 of MenACWY control vaccination. The CDR3 DNA reads TGTGCCAGTAGGAGGGACGGATCCTCCTACGAGCAGTACTTC. It codes for CASRRDGSSYEQYF.